The rows below give T cell receptor beta chains drawn from one sample of a study of blood T cell repertoires in COVID-19. TCRdb's table, derived via immunoSEQ multiplex PCR, lists solely in-frame clones and lacks some. The sample records fewer than 600,000 clones, approximately 87% being singletons. Sequencing was carried out using PBMCs or T cells enriched from blood (not recorded which). These receptor sequences come from a woman aged 40 to 49 who had recovered from COVID-19. Both conserved end residues are part of each CDR3. Each record gives: CDR3 protein, CDR3 DNA, J gene, D gene, V gene, clone size. A D gene is named only where the DNA matches it firmly. Clone size is not always given. Where it is, it says once, few, many or a class for expanded clones.

CDR3aa: CASGRTSANQETQYF
CDR3nt: TGTGCCAGCGGGAGGACTAGCGCGAATCAAGAGACCCAGTACTTC
j_gene: TRBJ2-5
d_gene: TRBD2
v_gene: TRBV6-6
abundance: .

CDR3aa: CASSLGQLNEQFF
CDR3nt: TGTGCCAGCAGCTTGGGGCAGCTCAATGAGCAGTTCTTC
j_gene: TRBJ2-1
d_gene: .
v_gene: TRBV11-2
abundance: .

CDR3aa: CASSLRLGLNQPQHF
CDR3nt: TGTGCCAGCAGCTTAAGGCTAGGTCTAAATCAGCCCCAGCATTTT
j_gene: TRBJ1-5
d_gene: .
v_gene: TRBV7-2
abundance: .

CDR3aa: CASRTHRGFGTSGRTGELFF
CDR3nt: TGCGCCAGCAGAACTCACAGGGGGTTTGGGACTAGCGGGAGGACCGGGGAGCTGTTTTTT
j_gene: TRBJ2-2
d_gene: TRBD2
v_gene: TRBV10-1
abundance: .

CDR3aa: CASSSGDRSPSYEQYF
CDR3nt: TGTGCCAGCAGCTCCGGGGACAGGTCCCCCTCCTACGAGCAGTACTTC
j_gene: TRBJ2-7
d_gene: TRBD1
v_gene: TRBV14
abundance: .

CDR3aa: CASSPNPTAPNTEAFF
CDR3nt: TGTGCCAGCTCACCTAACCCGACAGCGCCGAACACTGAAGCTTTCTTT
j_gene: TRBJ1-1
d_gene: .
v_gene: TRBV18
abundance: .

CDR3aa: CASNDGLTNEKLFF
CDR3nt: TGTGCCAGCAACGACGGGTTAACTAATGAAAAACTGTTTTTT
j_gene: TRBJ1-4
d_gene: .
v_gene: TRBV9
abundance: .

CDR3aa: CASSLVRGKKSYGYTF
CDR3nt: TGTGCCAGCAGCTTAGTCAGGGGGAAGAAGAGCTATGGCTACACCTTC
j_gene: TRBJ1-2
d_gene: TRBD1
v_gene: TRBV7-2
abundance: .

CDR3aa: CASSLSGRPPNEKLFF
CDR3nt: TGTGCCAGCAGCTTAAGTGGCAGGCCTCCTAATGAAAAACTGTTTTTT
j_gene: TRBJ1-4
d_gene: .
v_gene: TRBV7-9
abundance: .

CDR3aa: CASSQGSSGLAEAFF
CDR3nt: TGCGCCAGCAGCCAAGGTTCATCCGGGTTGGCTGAAGCTTTCTTT
j_gene: TRBJ1-1
d_gene: .
v_gene: TRBV4-1
abundance: once

CDR3aa: CASGALSGSYSYEQYF
CDR3nt: TGTGCCAGCGGGGCGCTTAGCGGGTCCTACTCCTACGAGCAGTACTTC
j_gene: TRBJ2-7
d_gene: TRBD2
v_gene: TRBV28
abundance: once

CDR3aa: CASSSEQNSGNTIYF
CDR3nt: TGTGCCAGTAGTTCCGAACAAAACTCTGGAAACACCATATATTTT
j_gene: TRBJ1-3
d_gene: .
v_gene: TRBV19
abundance: .

CDR3aa: CASSYERNQPQHF
CDR3nt: TGTGCCAGCAGCTATGAACGCAATCAGCCCCAGCATTTT
j_gene: TRBJ1-5
d_gene: .
v_gene: TRBV12-3/TRBV12-4
abundance: .

CDR3aa: CASSASGYNEQFF
CDR3nt: TGTGCCAGTTCGGCTAGCGGCTACAATGAGCAGTTCTTC
j_gene: TRBJ2-1
d_gene: TRBD2
v_gene: TRBV19
abundance: .

CDR3aa: CAWGQGVLGDQETQYF
CDR3nt: TGTGCCTGGGGACAGGGGGTTCTGGGGGACCAAGAGACCCAGTACTTC
j_gene: TRBJ2-5
d_gene: TRBD1
v_gene: TRBV30
abundance: .

CDR3aa: CATSRDPVFYEKLFF
CDR3nt: TGTGCCACCAGCAGAGATCCAGTTTTTTATGAAAAACTGTTTTTT
j_gene: TRBJ1-4
d_gene: .
v_gene: TRBV15
abundance: .

CDR3aa: CASSQSGLTNSDTQYF
CDR3nt: TGTGCCAGCAGCCAGTCGGGACTAACCAATTCAGATACGCAGTATTTT
j_gene: TRBJ2-3
d_gene: TRBD2
v_gene: TRBV3-1/TRBV3-2
abundance: .

CDR3aa: CASSLTGGNYNEQFF
CDR3nt: TGTGCCAGCAGCCTCACAGGGGGAAACTACAATGAGCAGTTCTTC
j_gene: TRBJ2-1
d_gene: TRBD1
v_gene: TRBV7-2
abundance: .

CDR3aa: CASSVGSGSWNEQFF
CDR3nt: TGCGCCAGCAGTGTTGGGAGCGGGAGCTGGAATGAGCAGTTCTTC
j_gene: TRBJ2-1
d_gene: TRBD2
v_gene: TRBV10-1
abundance: .

CDR3aa: CASSLTGASNEKLFF
CDR3nt: TGTGCCAGCAGCCTCACAGGGGCTTCCAATGAAAAACTGTTTTTT
j_gene: TRBJ1-4
d_gene: TRBD1
v_gene: TRBV5-6
abundance: .

CDR3aa: CASSLRRVPIQHF
CDR3nt: TGTGCCAGCAGCTTAAGGAGGGTCCCCATCCAGCATTTT
j_gene: TRBJ1-5
d_gene: .
v_gene: TRBV5-6
abundance: once

CDR3aa: CASSLYHEQYF
CDR3nt: TGTGCCAGCAGCCTCTACCACGAGCAGTACTTC
j_gene: TRBJ2-7
d_gene: .
v_gene: TRBV3-1/TRBV3-2
abundance: .

CDR3aa: CATTSNTGQSEQYF
CDR3nt: TGTGCCACCACTTCCAATACAGGGCAGTCCGAGCAGTACTTC
j_gene: TRBJ2-7
d_gene: .
v_gene: TRBV25-1
abundance: .

CDR3aa: CASSESRIVPSDGYTF
CDR3nt: TGTGCCAGCAGTGAATCGAGAATCGTACCGAGCGATGGCTACACCTTC
j_gene: TRBJ1-2
d_gene: .
v_gene: TRBV25-1
abundance: .

CDR3aa: CASSSGLAVSTDTQYF
CDR3nt: TGTGCCAGCAGTTCGGGACTAGCGGTAAGCACAGATACGCAGTATTTT
j_gene: TRBJ2-3
d_gene: TRBD2
v_gene: TRBV6-6
abundance: .

CDR3aa: CASTRRGITGELFF
CDR3nt: TGTGCCAGCACTCGACGGGGGATTACCGGGGAGCTGTTTTTT
j_gene: TRBJ2-2
d_gene: .
v_gene: TRBV7-2
abundance: .

CDR3aa: CATSDLTGGWQTQYF
CDR3nt: TGTGCCACCAGTGATTTGACGGGGGGATGGCAGACCCAGTACTTC
j_gene: TRBJ2-5
d_gene: TRBD2
v_gene: TRBV24-1
abundance: .

CDR3aa: CASTRQGTLWGYTF
CDR3nt: TGTGCCAGCACGCGACAGGGAACGCTATGGGGCTACACCTTC
j_gene: TRBJ1-2
d_gene: TRBD1
v_gene: TRBV11-2
abundance: .

CDR3aa: CASSRQRENTEAFF
CDR3nt: TGTGCCAGCAGCCGACAGCGGGAGAACACTGAAGCTTTCTTT
j_gene: TRBJ1-1
d_gene: .
v_gene: TRBV5-5
abundance: .

CDR3aa: CASSPMTGVNYGYTF
CDR3nt: TGTGCCAGCTCACCTATGACAGGGGTAAACTATGGCTACACCTTC
j_gene: TRBJ1-2
d_gene: TRBD1
v_gene: TRBV18
abundance: .

CDR3aa: CASRNRVPNSPLHF
CDR3nt: TGTGCCAGCAGAAACAGGGTCCCTAATTCACCCCTCCACTTT
j_gene: TRBJ1-6
d_gene: .
v_gene: TRBV28
abundance: .

CDR3aa: CASSPDRDQPQHF
CDR3nt: TGTGCCAGCAGCCCAGACAGGGATCAGCCCCAGCATTTT
j_gene: TRBJ1-5
d_gene: TRBD1
v_gene: TRBV3-1/TRBV3-2
abundance: .

CDR3aa: CASSGAISNNEQFF
CDR3nt: TGTGCCAGCAGTGGCGCCATATCGAACAATGAGCAGTTCTTC
j_gene: TRBJ2-1
d_gene: .
v_gene: TRBV2
abundance: .

CDR3aa: CASSEEGLNTEAFF
CDR3nt: TGTGCCAGCAGTGAGGAGGGGTTGAACACTGAAGCTTTCTTT
j_gene: TRBJ1-1
d_gene: .
v_gene: TRBV25-1
abundance: .

CDR3aa: CAISEGLGEQFF
CDR3nt: TGTGCCATCAGTGAGGGACTAGGGGAGCAGTTCTTC
j_gene: TRBJ2-1
d_gene: TRBD2
v_gene: TRBV10-3
abundance: .

CDR3aa: CASSLGLAGVSADTQYF
CDR3nt: TGTGCCAGCAGCTTAGGGCTAGCGGGAGTATCGGCAGATACGCAGTATTTT
j_gene: TRBJ2-3
d_gene: TRBD2
v_gene: TRBV11-3
abundance: .

CDR3aa: CAISVGGQVGIANTGELFF
CDR3nt: TGTGCCATCAGTGTGGGGGGACAGGTGGGGATCGCGAACACCGGGGAGCTGTTTTTT
j_gene: TRBJ2-2
d_gene: TRBD1
v_gene: TRBV10-3
abundance: .

CDR3aa: CASSPNQGHSSSYEQYF
CDR3nt: TGTGCCAGCAGCCCCAACCAGGGCCACTCCAGCTCCTACGAGCAGTACTTC
j_gene: TRBJ2-7
d_gene: .
v_gene: TRBV5-6
abundance: .

CDR3aa: CANPTDYADTQYF
CDR3nt: TGTGCCAACCCCACGGACTACGCAGATACGCAGTATTTT
j_gene: TRBJ2-3
d_gene: .
v_gene: TRBV19
abundance: .

CDR3aa: CASSIFGGRSDSPLHF
CDR3nt: TGTGCCAGTAGTATTTTCGGGGGAAGGAGTGATTCACCCCTCCACTTT
j_gene: TRBJ1-6
d_gene: .
v_gene: TRBV19
abundance: .

CDR3aa: CASSQRLALEQYF
CDR3nt: TGTGCCAGCAGCCAGCGACTAGCTCTCGAGCAGTACTTC
j_gene: TRBJ2-7
d_gene: TRBD2
v_gene: TRBV6-5
abundance: .

CDR3aa: CASSIAHRGTQYGYTF
CDR3nt: TGTGCCAGTAGTATAGCCCATCGGGGGACTCAATATGGCTACACCTTC
j_gene: TRBJ1-2
d_gene: .
v_gene: TRBV19
abundance: .